The next 18 T cell receptor beta chains were all read from a single sample in a study of blood T cell repertoires in COVID-19 (dated by TCRdb to the early 2020s). Receptors were amplified or captured by the immunoSEQ multiplex PCR assay. TCRdb mirrors the immuneACCESS table, restricted to in-frame sequences. Some clones are absent from its copies; in checked studies, under half trace to an unresolved V gene, and the reason for the others is unknown. This sample holds around 250,000 clones; around 86% were observed only once. The leading ten clones occupy approximately 5.5% of the sample. Source material: peripheral blood. The receptors shown here come from a woman at least 80 years old with COVID-19, enrolled during active disease.

As to this clone: One end of the junction fails to match germline, which may point to a read error. The chain employs TRBV10-3 and TRBJ1-2; TRBD1 matches at 8 bases. The CDR3 length is 12 residues. The germline CDR1 and CDR2 sequences are ENHRY and SYGVKD. The CDR3 region is CAISDNDRGYGF. The CDR3 nucleotides are TGTGCCATCAGTGACAACGACAGGGGATACGGGTTC.

This chain's CDR3 is CASSPMDRNSPLHF. CDR3 in DNA: TGTGCCAGCAGTCCCATGGACAGAAATTCACCCCTCCACTTT. The V call is TRBV6-5, the J call TRBJ1-6, with D perhaps TRBD1 (6 bases). The V gene's germline CDR1 is MNHEY and CDR2 SVGAGI. The ends were cut back, 5 bases at V and 7 bases at J, with 12 bases in the middle. This CDR3 has 14 residues.

The chain recombines TRBV12-3 or TRBV12-4 with TRBJ1-2, with TRBD1 identical over 10 bases. CDR3 size: 13 residues. V gave up 6 bases and J gave up 7 bases; unmatched junction bases: 5. CDR3 loop: CASSSDRGLGYTF. CDR3 nucleotide sequence: TGTGCCAGCAGCTCAGACAGGGGGCTTGGCTACACCTTC.

The chain has TRBV5-1 and TRBJ2-3; 7 bases line up with TRBD2. CDR1 SGHRS and CDR2 YFSETQ come from the germline V gene. The CDR3 has 15 amino acids. Trimming cost V 0 bases and J 1 base; bases outside gene matches: 2. The CDR3, as DNA: TGCGCCAGCAGCTTGGGGACTAGAGGCACAGATACGCAGTATTTT. It specifies CASSLGTRGTDTQYF.

The CDR3 nucleotides read TGTGCCAGCAGCCCCGGGGAGGGGACCCAGTACTTC. It yields the protein CASSPGEGTQYF. This chain connects TRBV7-2 to TRBJ2-5; 7 bases agree with TRBD2. This CDR3 region has 12 residues. Germline loops: CDR1 SGHTA, CDR2 FQGNSA. The ends lost 5 bases at V and 7 bases at J; junction bases unmatched: 4.

The rearrangement links TRBV5-1 to TRBJ1-3, with 8 bases fitting TRBD1. The junction had 2 bases not matched to a gene; V was cut back by 0 bases and J by 3 bases. CDR1 is SGHRS and CDR2 is YFSETQ in the germline V gene. The CDR3 extends over 15 amino acids. The CDR3: CASSLGRGLGNTIYF. The CDR3, as DNA: TGCGCCAGCAGCTTGGGCAGGGGGCTTGGAAACACCATATATTTT.

The chain employs TRBV25-1 and TRBJ1-2, with a weak D call TRBD1 (5 bases). The CDR3 sequence is 16 residues long. Germline V gene sequence: CDR1 MGHDK, CDR2 SYGVNS. Trimming cost V 0 bases and J 3 bases, with 14 bases left between them. Written as DNA, the CDR3 is TGTGCCAGCAGTGAATACCCCCCTCAGGGCGACTATGGCTACACCTTC. It codes for CASSEYPPQGDYGYTF.

The chain carries TRBV28 and TRBJ1-6; 9 bases fit TRBD1. CDR3 size: 16 residues. Germline trimming cut 6 bases from V and 6 bases from J; bases unmatched to any gene: 9. CDR1 is MDHEN, CDR2 SYDVKM, per germline. This chain's CDR3 is CASRRDRDISNSPLHF. The DNA of the CDR3 is TGTGCCAGCAGAAGGGACAGGGACATAAGTAATTCACCCCTCCACTTT.

The rearrangement links TRBV10-3 to TRBJ2-1, with 13 bases lining up with TRBD2. Germline V gives CDR1 ENHRY, CDR2 SYGVKD. The length of the CDR3 is 14 residues. The trim removed 11 bases at V and 8 bases at J, leaving 9 bases unmatched. CDR3 sequence reads: CAGGLAGESDEQFF. CDR3 coding DNA: TGTGCCGGCGGACTAGCGGGGGAGTCGGATGAGCAGTTCTTC.

This chain joins TRBV19 and TRBJ1-3; D remains unclear. Trimming took 3 bases from V and 2 from J, leaving 11 bases between them. From germline, CDR1 is LNHDA and CDR2 SQIVND (reference sequence). The CDR3 spans 15 residues. This CDR3 reads CASSIGRLTGNTIYF. The CDR3 coding sequence is TGTGCCAGTAGTATCGGCAGGTTAACTGGAAACACCATATATTTT. The entire variable domain, with the rest obtained from reference TRBV19 and TRBJ1-3, is as follows: DGGITQSPKYLFRKEGQNVTLSCEQNLNHDAMYWYRQDPGQGLRLIYYSQIVNDFQKGDIAEGYSVSREKKESFPLTVTSAQKNPTAFYLCASSIGRLTGNTIYFGEGSWLTVV.

V and J are TRBV5-4 and TRBJ2-5, with D possibly TRBD1 on 6 matching bases. Trimming removed 4 bases at V and 4 bases at J, with 23 bases between. The length of the CDR3 is 17 residues. Germline V gives CDR1 SGHNT, CDR2 YYREEE (reference sequence). This chain's CDR3 is CASSHDVSRGSGETQYF. CDR3 DNA: TGTGCCAGCAGCCACGATGTCTCGAGGGGGTCGGGAGAGACCCAGTACTTC.

The chain recombines TRBV11-2 with TRBJ2-3; D perhaps matches TRBD1 (5 bases). The ends were cut back, 3 bases at V and 2 bases at J, with 18 bases in the middle. The CDR3 consists of 17 residues. The germline gives CDR1 SGHAT, CDR2 FQNNGV. CDR3: CASSLYPPGKLTDTQYF. The CDR3 DNA follows: TGTGCCAGCAGCTTGTACCCGCCAGGGAAGCTCACAGATACGCAGTATTTT.

The chain links TRBV7-2 to TRBJ2-5; 11 bases line up with TRBD1. The CDR3 spans 14 residues. Germline CDR1 SGHTA, CDR2 FQGNSA. V was pared by 4 bases and J by 3 bases, with 1 base of the junction left unmatched. The CDR3: CASSSGQGEETQYF. In DNA, the CDR3 is TGTGCCAGCAGCTCGGGACAGGGGGAAGAGACCCAGTACTTC. The complete variable domain, with remaining parts taken from reference TRBV7-2 and TRBJ2-5, reads GAGVSQSPSNKVTEKGKDVELRCDPISGHTALYWYRQSLGQGLEFLIYFQGNSAPDKSGLPSDRFSAERTGGSVSTLTIQRTQQEDSAVYLCASSSGQGEETQYFGPGTRLLVL.

With regard to this clone: Germline is not matched at one junction end, which may reflect a read error. This chain joins TRBV2 and TRBJ1-2; TRBD1 matches at 10 bases. Germline-derived CDR1 and CDR2 are SNHLY and FYNNEI. The CDR3 runs 12 residues. The CDR3 sequence: CASSVRPGQGAF. The CDR3 bases are TGTGCCAGCAGTGTCAGGCCTGGACAGGGGGCCTTC.

The rearrangement joins TRBV29-1 to TRBJ2-3; D unresolved. Germline V gives CDR1 SQVTM, CDR2 ANQGSEA. The CDR3 totals 13 residues. V was trimmed by 7 bases and J by 4 bases, leaving 15 bases between them. CDR3 region: CSAHTGSPDTQYF. The CDR3 nucleotides are TGCAGCGCCCACACGGGTTCTCCAGATACGCAGTATTTT.

The rearrangement links TRBV28 to TRBJ1-3; no clear D gene. The germline CDR1 and CDR2 sequences are MDHEN and SYDVKM. This CDR3 is built from 12 residues. The V end lost 3 bases, the J end lost 3 bases, and 3 bases lay between the germline ends. DNA for the CDR3: TGTGCCAGCAGTTTCGGTGGAAACACCATATATTTT. This encodes CASSFGGNTIYF.

The chain joins TRBV7-2 to TRBJ2-2; 13 nucleotides match TRBD2. This CDR3 region has 18 residues. Germline V gene data show CDR1 as SGHTA and CDR2 as FQGNSA. J was trimmed by 6 bases and V by 4 bases; bases with no gene match: 11. This CDR3 is CASSSRLAGGPLPGELFF. CDR3 coding DNA: TGTGCCAGCAGCTCACGACTAGCGGGGGGTCCCTTGCCCGGGGAGCTGTTTTTT. Complete variable domain (other parts from reference TRBV7-2 and TRBJ2-2): GAGVSQSPSNKVTEKGKDVELRCDPISGHTALYWYRQSLGQGLEFLIYFQGNSAPDKSGLPSDRFSAERTGGSVSTLTIQRTQQEDSAVYLCASSSRLAGGPLPGELFFGEGSRLTVL.

V is TRBV6-2 or TRBV6-3 and J is TRBJ2-5; perhaps TRBD1 as D (5 bases). The V gene's germline CDR1 is MNHEY and CDR2 SVGEGT. V dropped 5 bases and J dropped 7 bases, with 14 bases sitting between them. The length of the CDR3 is 13 residues. Here the CDR3 reads CASSTLGPGTQYF. The CDR3 DNA follows: TGTGCCAGCAGTACACTGGGGCCGGGGACCCAGTACTTC.